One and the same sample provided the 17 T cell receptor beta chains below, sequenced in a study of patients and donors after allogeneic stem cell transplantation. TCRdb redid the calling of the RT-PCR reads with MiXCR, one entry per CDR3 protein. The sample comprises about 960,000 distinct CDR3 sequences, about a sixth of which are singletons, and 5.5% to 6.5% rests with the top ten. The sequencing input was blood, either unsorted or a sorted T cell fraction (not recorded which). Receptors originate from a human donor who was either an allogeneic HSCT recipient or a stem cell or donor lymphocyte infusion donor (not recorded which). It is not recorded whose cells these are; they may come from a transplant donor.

The CDR3 reads CASSQDPSGAGGYTF. Written as DNA, the CDR3 is TGTGCCAGCAGCCAAGATCCTTCGGGGGCAGGTGGCTACACCTTC. V usage is TRBV4-2 and J usage is TRBJ1-2, with D possibly matching TRBD1 (6 bases). Germline CDR1 is LGHNA and CDR2 is YNFKEQ. The CDR3 spans 15 residues. Deletions cut 0 bases from V and 7 bases from J, with 15 bases between.

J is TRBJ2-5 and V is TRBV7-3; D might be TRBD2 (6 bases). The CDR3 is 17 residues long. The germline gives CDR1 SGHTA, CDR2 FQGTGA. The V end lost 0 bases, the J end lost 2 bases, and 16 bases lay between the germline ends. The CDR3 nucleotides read TGTGCCAGCAGCTTAACAGGGGAGGCGGGACGTCAAGAGACCCAGTACTTC. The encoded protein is CASSLTGEAGRQETQYF.

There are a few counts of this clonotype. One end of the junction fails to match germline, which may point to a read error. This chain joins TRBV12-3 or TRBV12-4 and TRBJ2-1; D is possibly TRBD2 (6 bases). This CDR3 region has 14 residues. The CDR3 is CASSSRDSHNEQFF. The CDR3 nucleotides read TGTGCCAGCAGTTCTAGGGACTCCCACAATGAGCAGTTCTTC.

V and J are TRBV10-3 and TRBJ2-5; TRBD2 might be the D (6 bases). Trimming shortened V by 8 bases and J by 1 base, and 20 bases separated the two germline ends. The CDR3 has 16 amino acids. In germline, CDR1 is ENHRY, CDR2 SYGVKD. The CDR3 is CAIGSHQASAQETQYF. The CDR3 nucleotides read TGTGCCATCGGATCCCATCAGGCTAGCGCCCAAGAGACCCAGTACTTC.

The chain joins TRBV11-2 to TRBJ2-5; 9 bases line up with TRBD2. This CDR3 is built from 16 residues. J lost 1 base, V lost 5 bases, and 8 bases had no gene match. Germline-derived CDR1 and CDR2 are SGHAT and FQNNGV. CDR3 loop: CASSPYPREGQETQYF. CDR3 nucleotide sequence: TGTGCCAGCAGCCCCTACCCGCGGGAGGGCCAAGAGACCCAGTACTTC.

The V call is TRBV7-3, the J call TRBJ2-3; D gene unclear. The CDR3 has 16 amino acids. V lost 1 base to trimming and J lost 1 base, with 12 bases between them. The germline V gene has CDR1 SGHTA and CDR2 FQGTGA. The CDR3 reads CASSLNVGWGTDTQYF. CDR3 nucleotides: TGTGCCAGCAGCTTAAATGTCGGGTGGGGCACAGATACGCAGTATTTT.

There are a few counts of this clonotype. The CDR3 bases are TGTGCCAGCAGTATTGGGGGAATGGGCATGAGGAGGTACGAGCAGTACTTC. Encoded protein: CASSIGGMGMRRYEQYF. J is TRBJ2-7 and V is TRBV6-2 or TRBV6-3; D is tentatively TRBD1 or TRBD2 (5 bases each). V lost 5 bases and J lost 4, with 24 bases in between. The CDR3 spans 17 residues. Germline assignment: CDR1 MNHEY and CDR2 SVGEGT.

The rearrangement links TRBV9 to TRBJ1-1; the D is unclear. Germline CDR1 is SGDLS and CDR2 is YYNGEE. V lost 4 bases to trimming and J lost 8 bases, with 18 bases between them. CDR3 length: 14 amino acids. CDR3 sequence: CASSFRPDGGEAFF. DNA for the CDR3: TGTGCCAGCAGCTTCCGTCCCGACGGTGGAGAAGCTTTCTTT.

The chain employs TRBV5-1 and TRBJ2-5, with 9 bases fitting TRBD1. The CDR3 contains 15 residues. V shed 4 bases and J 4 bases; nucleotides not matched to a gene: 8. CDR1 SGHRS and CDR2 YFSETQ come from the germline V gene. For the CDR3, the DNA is TGCGCCAGCAGCCTCGGAGGGACAGGGAGAGAGACCCAGTACTTC. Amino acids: CASSLGGTGRETQYF.

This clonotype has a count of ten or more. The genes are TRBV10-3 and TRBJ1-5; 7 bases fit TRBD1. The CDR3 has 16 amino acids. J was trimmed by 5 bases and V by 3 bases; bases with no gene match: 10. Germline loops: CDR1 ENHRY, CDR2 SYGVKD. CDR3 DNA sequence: TGTGCCATCAGTGACAATCGGGGGACAGAGTATCAGCCCCAGCATTTT. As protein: CAISDNRGTEYQPQHF.

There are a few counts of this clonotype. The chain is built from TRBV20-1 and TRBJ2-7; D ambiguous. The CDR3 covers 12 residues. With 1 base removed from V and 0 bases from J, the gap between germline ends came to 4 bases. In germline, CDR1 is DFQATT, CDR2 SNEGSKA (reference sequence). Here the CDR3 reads CSARGHSYEQYF. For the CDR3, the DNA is TGCAGTGCTAGAGGACACTCCTACGAGCAGTACTTC.

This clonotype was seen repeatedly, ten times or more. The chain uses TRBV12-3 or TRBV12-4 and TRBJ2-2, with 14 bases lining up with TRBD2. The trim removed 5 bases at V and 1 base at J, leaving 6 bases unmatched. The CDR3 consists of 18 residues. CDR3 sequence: CASSPGTSGGLNTGELFF. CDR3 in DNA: TGTGCCAGCAGTCCCGGGACTAGCGGGGGTCTGAACACCGGGGAGCTGTTTTTT.

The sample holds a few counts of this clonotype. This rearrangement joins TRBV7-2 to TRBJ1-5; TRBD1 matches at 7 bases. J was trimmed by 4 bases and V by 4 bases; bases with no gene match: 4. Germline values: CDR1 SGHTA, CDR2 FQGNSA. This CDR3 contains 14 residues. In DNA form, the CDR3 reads TGTGCCAGCAGCTCCGACAGGGAGAATCAGCCCCAGCATTTT. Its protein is CASSSDRENQPQHF.

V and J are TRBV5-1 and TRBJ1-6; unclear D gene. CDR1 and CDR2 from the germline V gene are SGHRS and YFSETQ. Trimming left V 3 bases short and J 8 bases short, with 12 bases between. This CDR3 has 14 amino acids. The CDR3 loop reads CASSSNREDSPLHF. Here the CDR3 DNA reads TGCGCCAGCAGCTCCAACCGGGAGGATTCACCCCTCCACTTT.

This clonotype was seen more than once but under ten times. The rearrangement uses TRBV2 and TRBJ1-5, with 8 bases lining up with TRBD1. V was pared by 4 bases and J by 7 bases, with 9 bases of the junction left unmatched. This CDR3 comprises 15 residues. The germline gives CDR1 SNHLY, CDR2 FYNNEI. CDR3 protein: CASSVGQGAKQPQHF. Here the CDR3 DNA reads TGTGCCAGCAGTGTTGGGCAGGGGGCCAAACAGCCCCAGCATTTT.

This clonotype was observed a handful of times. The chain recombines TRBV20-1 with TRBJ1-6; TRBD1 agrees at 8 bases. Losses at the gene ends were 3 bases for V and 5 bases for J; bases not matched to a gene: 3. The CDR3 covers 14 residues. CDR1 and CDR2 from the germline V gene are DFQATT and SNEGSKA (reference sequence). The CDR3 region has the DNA TGCAGTGCTAGCCACAGGGGGAATAATTCACCCCTCCACTTT. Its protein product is CSASHRGNNSPLHF.

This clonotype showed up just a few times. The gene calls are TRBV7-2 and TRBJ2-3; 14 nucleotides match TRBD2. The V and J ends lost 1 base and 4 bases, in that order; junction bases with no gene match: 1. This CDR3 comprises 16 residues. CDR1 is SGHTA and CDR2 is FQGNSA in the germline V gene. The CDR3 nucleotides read TGTGCCAGCAGCTTAGAGGGACTAGCGGGAGCAGATACGCAGTATTTT. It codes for CASSLEGLAGADTQYF. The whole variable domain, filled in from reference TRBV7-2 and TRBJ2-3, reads GAGVSQSPSNKVTEKGKDVELRCDPISGHTALYWYRQSLGQGLEFLIYFQGNSAPDKSGLPSDRFSAERTGGSVSTLTIQRTQQEDSAVYLCASSLEGLAGADTQYFGPGTRLTVL.